A selection of T cell receptor beta chains follows, all from one sample in a study of shared clonotypes between healthy human individuals. Libraries were prepared by immunoSEQ multiplex PCR; TCRdb keeps only in-frame clonotypes and omits some of them. The sample shows 400,000 to 500,000 clones, about 80% of them seen only once. Input material: PBMCs. These receptors were obtained from a woman aged 40 to 50 in good health. Some clones in this sample may be carry-over from other donors' samples. Each CDR3 is given with its conserved first and last residue. D genes are given only for firm matches. A row's size may be missing; if present it is once, few, many or a size class.

clone size	J gene	V gene	D gene	CDR3 DNA	CDR3 protein
NA	TRBJ2-1	TRBV7-9	TRBD2	TGTGCCAGCAGCCCGGGACTAGCCGGACATGAGCAGTTCTTC	CASSPGLAGHEQFF
NA	TRBJ2-2	TRBV10-3	NA	TGTGCCATCAAGGCAGGGGAAGCGAGCACCGGGGAGCTGTTTTTT	CAIKAGEASTGELFF
NA	TRBJ1-4	TRBV11-2	TRBD1	TGTGCCAGCAGCTACGGGACAGGGATTGAAAAACTGTTTTTT	CASSYGTGIEKLFF
NA	TRBJ2-1	TRBV4-2	NA	TGTGCCAGCAGCCAAGATAGTCAATCATTGGATTATGAGCAGTTCTTC	CASSQDSQSLDYEQFF
few	TRBJ2-3	TRBV7-2	TRBD2	TGTGCCAGCAGCACGAATTCTCTAGCGGGGGGCACAGATACGCAGTATTTT	CASSTNSLAGGTDTQYF
NA	TRBJ1-1	TRBV7-2	NA	TGTGCCAGCAGCTTAAGGGGGTCTAAATTGAACACTGAAGCTTTCTTT	CASSLRGSKLNTEAFF
NA	TRBJ2-7	TRBV28	NA	TGTGCCAGCAGCTCCCCTGCGCAGGGGTCAAAGCCCTACGAGCAGTACTTC	CASSSPAQGSKPYEQYF
NA	TRBJ2-7	TRBV2	TRBD2	TGTGCCAGCACCTCTGGGGGGGGATCGTACGAGCAGTACTTC	CASTSGGGSYEQYF
NA	TRBJ2-7	TRBV7-9	NA	TGTGCCAGCAGTCGGGACGGCACCTACGAGCAGTACTTC	CASSRDGTYEQYF
NA	TRBJ2-2	TRBV19	NA	TGTGCCAGTAGTTGGGACACCGGGGAGCTGTTTTTT	CASSWDTGELFF